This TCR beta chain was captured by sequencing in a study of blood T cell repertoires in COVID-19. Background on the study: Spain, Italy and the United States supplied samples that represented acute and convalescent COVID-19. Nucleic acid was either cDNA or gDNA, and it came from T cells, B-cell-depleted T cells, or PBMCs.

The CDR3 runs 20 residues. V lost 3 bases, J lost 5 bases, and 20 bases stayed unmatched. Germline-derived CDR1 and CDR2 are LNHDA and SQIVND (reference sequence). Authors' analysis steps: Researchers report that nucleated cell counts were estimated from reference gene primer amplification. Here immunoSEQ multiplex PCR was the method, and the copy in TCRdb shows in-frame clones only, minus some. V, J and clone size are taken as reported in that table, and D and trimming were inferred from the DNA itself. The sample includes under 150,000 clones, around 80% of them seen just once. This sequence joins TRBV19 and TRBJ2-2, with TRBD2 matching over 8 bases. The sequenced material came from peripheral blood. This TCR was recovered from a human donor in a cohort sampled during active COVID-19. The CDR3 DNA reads TGTGCCAGTAGTATGTTCCCCTGGCGGGGGGCTCACCCCCCGACCGGGGAGCTGTTTTTT. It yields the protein CASSMFPWRGAHPPTGELFF.